Listed here are 9 T cell receptor beta chains from one sample, sequenced in a study of metastatic and nonmetastatic thyroid tumors. Thyroid surgery was performed in patients who had received no treatment beforehand. MiXCR reprocessed the PCR reads for TCRdb. The table records about 93,000 clones, roughly 13% of them present only once. Specimen: blood. These receptors originate from a female donor with papillary thyroid cancer or a benign thyroid nodule (not recorded which). Some clones in this sample may be carry-over from other donors' samples.

At least ten counts were recorded for this clone. The chain carries TRBV24-1 and TRBJ2-1, with 11 positions matching TRBD2. Looked up from germline, CDR1 is KGHDR and CDR2 is SFDVKD. The J segment lost 3 bases and the V segment lost 3 bases, leaving 6 bases of the junction unmatched. This CDR3 has 17 residues. The CDR3 DNA follows: TGTGCCACCAGTGATGGGGGACTAGCGGATTTCTACAATGAGCAGTTCTTC. This encodes CATSDGGLADFYNEQFF.

The sample holds many counts of this clone. V gene TRBV3-1 combines with J gene TRBJ2-7, with D perhaps assigned TRBD1 or TRBD2 (5 bases each). Trimming stripped 4 bases from V and 2 bases from J, with 18 bases between. The CDR3 consists of 16 residues. The V gene's germline CDR1 is LGHDT and CDR2 YNNKEL (reference sequence). The CDR3 spells CASSRKPGPKTYEQYF. Here the CDR3 DNA reads TGTGCCAGCAGCCGAAAACCGGGGCCCAAGACCTACGAGCAGTACTTC.

Turning to this clone: A read error is possible here, since a much larger clone lies one base away. The chain carries TRBV5-6 and TRBJ2-1; 11 positions match TRBD1. There are 15 residues in the CDR3. Germline V gene data show CDR1 as SGHDT and CDR2 as YYEEEE. The CDR3: CVSSSGQGAYNEQFF. CDR3 DNA: TGTGTCAGCAGCTCCGGACAGGGGGCTTACAATGAGCAGTTCTTC. Complete variable domain (other parts from reference TRBV5-6 and TRBJ2-1): DAGVTQSPTHLIKTRGQQVTLRCSPKSGHDTVSWYQQALGQGPQFIFQYYEEEERQRGNFPDRFSGHQFPNYSSELNVNALLLGDSALYLCVSSSGQGAYNEQFFGPGTRLTVL.

The gene calls are TRBV5-6 and TRBJ2-7, with a weak D call TRBD2 (5 bases). Trimming removed 4 bases at V and 7 bases at J, with 24 bases between. CDR1 is SGHDT, CDR2 YYEEEE, per germline. CDR3 size: 16 residues. CDR3 sequence reads: CASSTGPTGSYVEQYF. The DNA for the CDR3 is TGTGCCAGCAGCACCGGACCTACGGGGTCCTACGTGGAGCAGTACTTC. The whole variable domain, remainder taken from reference TRBV5-6 and TRBJ2-7, is DAGVTQSPTHLIKTRGQQVTLRCSPKSGHDTVSWYQQALGQGPQFIFQYYEEEERQRGNFPDRFSGHQFPNYSSELNVNALLLGDSALYLCASSTGPTGSYVEQYFGPGTRLTVT.

For this clone: A read error may account for a junction end that differs from germline. The CDR3 region has the DNA TGTGCCATCAGTGGACGGAGTACTACATACACCGGGGAGCTGTTTTTT. It is translated as CAISGRSTTYTGELFF. The rearrangement uses TRBV6-1 and TRBJ2-2, with no clear D. The V gene's germline CDR1 is MNHNS and CDR2 SASEGT. This CDR3 has 16 residues.

This clone occurred many times. The chain has TRBV7-3 and TRBJ2-2; D ambiguous. V lost 5 bases to trimming and J lost 8 bases, with 9 bases between them. This CDR3 is built from 12 residues. The germline V gene encodes CDR1 SGHTA and CDR2 FQGTGA. CDR3 sequence: CASSQDAGELFF. DNA of the CDR3: TGTGCCAGCAGCCAGGACGCTGGGGAGCTGTTTTTT.

This clone came up many times. The chain uses TRBV6-2 or TRBV6-3 and TRBJ2-1, with TRBD2 matching 7 bases. V was pared by 2 bases and J by 5 bases, with 3 bases of the junction left unmatched. CDR1 MNHEY and CDR2 SVGEGT come from the germline V gene. The CDR3 is 14 amino acids. The CDR3 region is CASSYASGNNEQFF. The CDR3 DNA follows: TGTGCCAGCAGTTACGCTAGCGGTAACAATGAGCAGTTCTTC.

The rearrangement uses TRBV12-3 or TRBV12-4 and TRBJ1-6; D is perhaps TRBD1 (6 bases). This CDR3 contains 16 residues. Trimming cost V 7 bases and J 10 bases, with 23 bases left between them. CDR3 in DNA: TGTGCCAGCATTTCATTCAGGGGAGGTCATGTATCACCCCTCCACTTT. This gives the protein CASISFRGGHVSPLHF.

This clone was detected many times. Sequence at one end of the junction differs from germline and may be a read error. V and J are TRBV30 and TRBJ2-2; 9 bases agree with TRBD1. Germline V gene sequence: CDR1 GTSNPN, CDR2 SVGIG (reference sequence). CDR3 length: 15 residues. The CDR3 DNA reads TGTGCCCGGAGTGTAAGGGACAGGGCCACCGGGGAGCTGTTTTTT. Translated: CARSVRDRATGELFF.